This entry describes one T cell receptor beta chain. Germline-derived CDR1 and CDR2 are LGHNA and YNFKEQ. CDR3 size: 15 residues. The V end was cut by 3 bases, the J end by 5 bases, with 11 bases between. Sequencing used immunoSEQ multiplex PCR; TCRdb keeps in-frame clones, though not all of them. The sample contains roughly 200,000 clones, roughly 75% of which appear only once. The sample comes from a study of blood T cell repertoires in COVID-19. Across the study: Spain, Italy and the United States supplied samples that represented acute and convalescent COVID-19. T cells, B-cell-depleted T cells, or PBMCs provided the cDNA or gDNA that served as material.

The source of this sequence is a woman between 70 and 85 years old with acute or convalescent COVID-19. Sequencing was performed on peripheral blood. V and J are TRBV4-2 and TRBJ1-6; D is uncertain. The CDR3 loop reads CASSQSVGNNSPLHF. DNA of the CDR3: TGTGCCAGCAGCCAGAGTGTCGGGAATAATTCACCCCTCCACTTT.